The present T cell receptor (beta chain) was sequenced within a study of CD8 T cells in Susac syndrome. General study results and limits: Only a relatively small number of individuals were included in the TCR sequencing and HLA analysis.

Of note for this clonotype: Its target is not known.

This CDR3 has 16 residues. Trimming took 5 bases from V and 5 from J; bases not matched to a gene: 12. CDR1 and CDR2 from the germline V gene are SGHTA and FQGTGA. Sequencing of TCR beta was performed on blood CD8+ T cells and on blood CD4+ T cells. Purification of the CD8+ and CD4+ T cells relied on negative isolation, and TEMRA cells underwent FACS enrichment. The authors reverse transcribed about 0.45 to 1 ug RNA with random hexamers. The CDR3 of TCR beta was amplified by immunoSEQ multiplex PCR across 54 Vbeta and 13 Jbeta. TCRdb fed the immunoSEQ multiplex PCR reads into MiXCR, producing one record per CDR3 protein. Among some 100,000 distinct CDR3 sequences, 96% were seen once, and the ten largest hold about 0.095%.

This chain joins TRBV7-3 and TRBJ1-1; 9 bases match TRBD1. The receptor comes from a human donor in good health. What was sequenced was CD4+ T cells from PBMCs. Written as DNA, the CDR3 is TGTGCCAGCAGCAATCGACAGGGGGGCCCGGTTACTGAAGCTTTCTTT. Protein: CASSNRQGGPVTEAFF.